Presented here are 28 T cell receptor beta chains from one specimen sequenced in a study of T cell responses to AZD1222 COVID-19 vaccine. TCRdb keeps only in-frame clones here, not all; method: immunoSEQ multiplex PCR. The sample carries 150,000 to 190,000 clones, roughly nine tenths recorded once. This sample comprised peripheral blood, obtained 28 days after the second AZD1222 dose. Receptors originate from an adult who received the AZD1222 COVID-19 vaccine.

The chain combines TRBV5-6 with TRBJ1-4; perhaps TRBD1 as D (5 bases). This CDR3 comprises 15 residues. Deletions cut 1 base from V and 4 bases from J, with 11 bases between. From germline, CDR1 is SGHDT and CDR2 YYEEEE. This CDR3 is CASSLMGLHNEKLFF. CDR3 nucleotide sequence: TGTGCCAGCAGCTTGATGGGACTTCATAATGAAAAACTGTTTTTT.

This clone has a single count. The J gene is TRBJ1-2, the V gene TRBV27; maybe TRBD1 (5 bases). The germline gives CDR1 MNHEY, CDR2 SMNVEV (reference sequence). This CDR3 is built from 15 residues. Trimming cost V 5 bases and J 4 bases, with 17 bases left between them. CDR3 sequence reads: CASSHSSDSFYGYTF. The DNA for the CDR3 is TGTGCCAGCAGTCACAGCTCTGACAGTTTCTATGGCTACACCTTC.

CDR3 protein: CASKYSGGYGNTIYF. In DNA, the CDR3 is TGTGCCAGCAAATACTCGGGTGGCTACGGAAACACCATATATTTT. V and J are TRBV28 and TRBJ1-3; D remains unclear. Germline V gives CDR1 MDHEN, CDR2 SYDVKM. The V end was cut by 7 bases, the J end by 4 bases, with 17 bases between. This CDR3 comprises 15 residues.

V and J are TRBV6-4 and TRBJ2-1; TRBD1 is a possible D gene (5 bases). CDR1 MRHNA and CDR2 SNTAGT come from the germline V gene. The V and J ends lost 3 bases and 9 bases respectively, with 15 bases between them. This CDR3 is 14 amino acids long. The CDR3: CASSENSGYGEQFF. The CDR3, as DNA: TGTGCCAGCAGTGAGAATTCAGGGTACGGTGAGCAGTTCTTC.

The CDR3 DNA sequence: TGTGCCAGCAGCTTGCGGCCCAACAATGAGCAGTTCTTC. This gives the protein CASSLRPNNEQFF. This chain connects TRBV5-8 to TRBJ2-1, with D hard to call. From germline, CDR1 is SGHTS and CDR2 YDEGEE. The CDR3 consists of 13 residues. The V end lost 1 base, the J end lost 5 bases, and 7 bases lay between the germline ends.

This clone has a handful of counts. The chain carries TRBV21-1 and TRBJ1-1. TRBV21-1 is given as a pseudogene. There are 11 residues in the CDR3. The CDR3 sequence: CASSIQGEAFF. As DNA, the CDR3 is TGTGCCAGCAGCATCCAAGGCGAAGCTTTCTTT.

CDR3 sequence reads: CASSFGTGGFTYQPQHF. The CDR3 DNA is TGTGCCAGCAGTTTTGGGACAGGGGGGTTCACCTATCAGCCCCAGCATTTT. The chain recombines TRBV28 with TRBJ1-5; 11 bases map to TRBD1. This CDR3 contains 17 residues. V dropped 3 bases and J dropped 5; count of bases not matched to a gene: 9. CDR1 MDHEN and CDR2 SYDVKM come from the germline V gene.

This clone was seen a single time. This rearrangement joins TRBV5-6 to TRBJ2-7; TRBD1 matches 8 bases. This CDR3 is built from 15 residues. Germline CDR1 is SGHDT and CDR2 is YYEEEE. The V and J ends lost 1 base and 3 bases, in that order; junction bases with no gene match: 6. The CDR3 DNA reads as TGTGCCAGCAGCTTGTATCTTGGACAGGGCTACGAGCAGTACTTC. Encoded protein: CASSLYLGQGYEQYF.

The chain uses TRBV19 and TRBJ1-1; 8 nucleotides line up with TRBD1. V dropped 7 bases and J dropped 4; count of bases not matched to a gene: 20. Germline V CDR1 and CDR2: LNHDA, SQIVND (reference sequence). The CDR3 is 18 residues long. In DNA, the CDR3 is TGTGCCAGTACTTTGACCCTAGGGACAGGCTGGGGGGGCACTGAAGCTTTCTTT. This gives the protein CASTLTLGTGWGGTEAFF.

This clone was recorded only once. The rearrangement links TRBV5-4 to TRBJ2-7; the D gene is possibly TRBD1 (6 bases). CDR1 is SGHNT and CDR2 is YYREEE in the germline V gene (reference sequence). The CDR3 totals 12 residues. V lost 4 bases to trimming and J lost 6 bases, with 11 bases between them. CDR3 residues: CASSGQSGEQYF. The DNA for the CDR3 is TGTGCCAGCAGCGGACAGTCAGGCGAGCAGTACTTC.

This sequence joins TRBV2 and TRBJ1-4; D call uncertain. V was pared by 0 bases and J by 8 bases, with 16 bases between. The CDR3 contains 16 residues. CDR1 is SNHLY and CDR2 is FYNNEI in the germline V gene. Here the CDR3 reads CASSEANVTPGEKLFF. The CDR3 bases are TGTGCCAGCAGTGAAGCTAACGTCACCCCGGGCGAAAAACTGTTTTTT.

The rearrangement uses TRBV28 and TRBJ2-1; maybe TRBD1 (6 bases). CDR3 length equals 13 residues. CDR1 and CDR2 (germline): MDHEN, SYDVKM. V dropped 6 bases and J dropped 7 bases, with 13 bases sitting between them. CDR3 protein: CASRTGNLNEQFF. CDR3 DNA: TGTGCCAGCAGAACAGGGAACTTGAATGAGCAGTTCTTC.

This clone was seen a few times. The chain links TRBV5-1 to TRBJ2-7; a weak D match, TRBD2 (6 bases). The CDR3 is made up of 17 amino acids. The V end lost 2 bases, the J end lost 3 bases, and 21 bases lay between the germline ends. Germline values: CDR1 SGHRS, CDR2 YFSETQ. DNA for the CDR3: TGCGCCAGCAGCTTAACAGTAATAGCGGCCGAAAACTACGAGCAGTACTTC. Protein: CASSLTVIAAENYEQYF. The variable domain in full, with the rest retrieved from reference TRBV5-1 and TRBJ2-7, is KAGVTQTPRYLIKTRGQQVTLSCSPISGHRSVSWYQQTPGQGLQFLFEYFSETQRNKGNFPGRFSGRQFSNSRSEMNVSTLELGDSALYLCASSLTVIAAENYEQYFGPGTRLTVT.

This clone was seen more than once but under ten times. The chain couples TRBV20-1 to TRBJ2-7, with a possible D match to TRBD2 (5 bases). Germline values: CDR1 DFQATT, CDR2 SNEGSKA (reference sequence). The V and J ends lost 3 bases and 0 bases respectively, with 9 bases between them. The CDR3 length is 13 residues. This CDR3 is CSASPGSSYEQYF. For the CDR3, the DNA is TGCAGTGCTAGTCCGGGGAGCTCCTACGAGCAGTACTTC.

The genes are TRBV6-4 and TRBJ2-3; tentatively, D is TRBD1 (6 bases). The CDR3 covers 16 residues. Per the germline V gene, CDR1 is MRHNA and CDR2 is SNTAGT. V lost 6 bases to trimming and J lost 0 bases, with 16 bases between them. CDR3 DNA sequence: TGTGCCAGCAGCCCCCTGGGGGCGACGAGCACAGATACGCAGTATTTT. Amino acids: CASSPLGATSTDTQYF.

The chain employs TRBV30 and TRBJ1-1; D unresolved. Trimming pared 7 bases from V and 1 base from J, leaving 16 bases between. This CDR3 spans 14 amino acids. Germline V gene lookup returns CDR1 GTSNPN and CDR2 SVGIG (reference sequence). Here the CDR3 reads CASRTSWPNTEAFF. For the CDR3, the DNA is TGTGCCTCCAGAACCTCCTGGCCGAACACTGAAGCTTTCTTT.

This chain joins TRBV5-1 and TRBJ2-3; D might be TRBD1 (6 bases). The germline V and J ends were trimmed by 4 bases and 2 bases, with 11 bases remaining between them. CDR3 size: 14 residues. Germline V lookup: CDR1 SGHRS, CDR2 YFSETQ. The CDR3 DNA sequence: TGCGCCAGCAGCCAGGGGCGGTTCACAGATACGCAGTATTTT. This gives the protein CASSQGRFTDTQYF.

The chain carries TRBV7-8 and TRBJ2-7; 12 nucleotides agree with TRBD1. The CDR3 has 14 residues. The trim removed 3 bases at V and 7 bases at J, leaving 4 bases unmatched. CDR1 is SGHVS, CDR2 FQNEAQ, per germline. The CDR3 DNA is TGTGCCAGCAGCTTGGGACAGGGGGCTGGAGAGCAGTACTTC. This encodes CASSLGQGAGEQYF.

The J gene is TRBJ2-1, the V gene TRBV7-9; TRBD2 agrees at 8 bases. The CDR3 loop spans 15 amino acids. Germline V lookup: CDR1 SEHNR, CDR2 FQNEAQ (reference sequence). The ends lost 2 bases at V and 8 bases at J; junction bases unmatched: 8. The CDR3 DNA reads as TGTGCCAGCAGCTTAATATCAGCGGGGGTATATGAGCAGTTCTTC. It yields the protein CASSLISAGVYEQFF.

This chain links TRBV18 with TRBJ2-7, with a possible D match to TRBD1 (5 bases). The V end was cut by 4 bases, the J end by 5 bases, with 27 bases between. The CDR3 has 18 amino acids. Germline V gene lookup returns CDR1 KGHSH and CDR2 LQKENI. The CDR3 here is CASSLKGAYQTSQDEQYF. DNA of the CDR3: TGTGCCAGCTCACTAAAAGGGGCCTACCAGACCTCCCAAGACGAGCAGTACTTC.

The chain couples TRBV2 to TRBJ2-1; 13 bases fit TRBD2. Germline CDR1 SNHLY, CDR2 FYNNEI. J gave up 4 bases and V 5 bases, and 5 bases lay outside the gene matches. The CDR3 runs to 16 residues. DNA for the CDR3: TGTGCCAGCAGTAAAGGGACTAGCGGGATTTACAATGAGCAGTTCTTC. It is translated as CASSKGTSGIYNEQFF.

The chain uses TRBV5-5 and TRBJ2-2; tentatively, D is TRBD2 (6 bases). Looked up from germline, CDR1 is SGHKS and CDR2 is YYEKEE (reference sequence). The V gene lost 5 bases and the J gene lost 0 bases, with 14 bases spanning the gap. The CDR3 has 16 residues. The CDR3 sequence is CASRSGSGSNTGELFF. CDR3 DNA: TGTGCCAGCAGATCCGGTAGCGGTTCGAACACCGGGGAGCTGTTTTTT.

The chain combines TRBV18 with TRBJ1-4, with D hard to call. Germline CDR1 reads KGHSH; CDR2 reads LQKENI. V was trimmed by 3 bases and J by 7 bases, leaving 18 bases between them. The CDR3 loop spans 16 amino acids. The chain's CDR3 is CASSPGRVGSGEKLFF. CDR3 coding DNA: TGTGCCAGCTCACCCGGGAGGGTAGGCTCGGGTGAAAAACTGTTTTTT. The whole variable domain, remainder taken from reference TRBV18 and TRBJ1-4, is NAGVMQNPRHLVRRRGQEARLRCSPMKGHSHVYWYRQLPEEGLKFMVYLQKENIIDESGMPKERFSAEFPKEGPSILRIQQVVRGDSAAYFCASSPGRVGSGEKLFFGSGTQLSVL.

V is TRBV5-1 and J is TRBJ2-1, with 9 positions matching TRBD2. Trimming at V came to 6 bases and at J to 8 bases, leaving 12 bases not matched to a gene. This CDR3 is built from 15 residues. Germline assignment: CDR1 SGHRS and CDR2 YFSETQ. The CDR3 is CASIPMAGGPYEQFF. Here the CDR3 DNA reads TGCGCCAGCATACCCATGGCGGGGGGGCCTTATGAGCAGTTCTTC.

This sequence joins TRBV21-1 and TRBJ1-6. TRBV21-1 is annotated as a pseudogene. The CDR3 loop spans 12 amino acids. The CDR3 nucleotides read TGTGGGGATAGCCAGCAGGATTCACCCCTCCACTTT. Its protein product is CGDSQQDSPLHF.

V and J are TRBV7-9 and TRBJ2-1; 8 nucleotides align to TRBD2. The CDR3 has 17 amino acids. Per germline, CDR1 SEHNR and CDR2 FQNEAQ (reference sequence). V lost 0 bases and J lost 2; bases outside the gene matches: 6. CDR3 residues: CASSLAHGGRTYNEQFF. In DNA, the CDR3 is TGTGCCAGCAGCTTAGCGCATGGCGGGAGGACCTACAATGAGCAGTTCTTC.

This clone was seen just once. The chain uses TRBV7-2 and TRBJ1-2; possibly TRBD1 for D (6 bases). CDR1 is SGHTA and CDR2 is FQGNSA in the germline V gene. The CDR3 covers 13 residues. Trimming left V 0 bases short and J 14 bases short, with 16 bases between. The CDR3 DNA sequence: TGTGCCAGCAGCTTAGCCGGGACACCTACTCGTACCTTC. This encodes CASSLAGTPTRTF.

The rearrangement uses TRBV7-9 and TRBJ2-3; D unresolved. The V end lost 8 bases, the J end lost 2 bases, and 11 bases lay between the germline ends. Looked up from germline, CDR1 is SEHNR and CDR2 is FQNEAQ (reference sequence). The CDR3 spans 13 residues. The CDR3 sequence: CASAHSDTDTQYF. The CDR3 region has the DNA TGTGCCAGCGCACATTCAGACACAGATACGCAGTATTTT.